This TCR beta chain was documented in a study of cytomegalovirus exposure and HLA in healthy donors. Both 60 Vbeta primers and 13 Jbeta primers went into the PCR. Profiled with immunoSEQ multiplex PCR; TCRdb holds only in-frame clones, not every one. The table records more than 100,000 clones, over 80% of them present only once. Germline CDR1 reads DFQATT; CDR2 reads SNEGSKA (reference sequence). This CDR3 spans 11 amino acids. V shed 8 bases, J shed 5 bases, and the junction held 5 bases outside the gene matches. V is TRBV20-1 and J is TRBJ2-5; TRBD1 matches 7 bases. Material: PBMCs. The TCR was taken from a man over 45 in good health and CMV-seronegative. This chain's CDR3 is CSPDREETQYF. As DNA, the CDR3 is TGCAGTCCAGACAGGGAGGAGACCCAGTACTTC.